This T cell receptor (beta chain) was recorded in a study of blood T cell dynamics during melanoma immunotherapy. Notes on the study in general: Clones driving repertoire changes may be melanoma-specific or general immune activation.

Remarks on this clone: Its antigen remains unidentified.

Time point specified: week 3, after first cycle of checkpoint inhibitor. Samples come from before therapy and from week 3 after the first blockade cycle. Apart from a couple of fast progressors, RECIST 1.1 response was judged 12 weeks post-infusion. The assay was immunoSEQ multiplex PCR, and TCRdb's table has in-frame clones only and misses some. The sample has about 15,000 clones, around nine tenths seen once. The germline V gene encodes CDR1 MGHRA and CDR2 YSYEKL. J was trimmed by 4 bases and V by 3 bases; bases with no gene match: 6. The CDR3 is 16 residues long. The clonotype was recovered from a human donor with melanoma. This sequence joins TRBV4-1 and TRBJ2-7, with 13 bases that match TRBD2. The sequencing used blood, collected from a patient treated with checkpoint blockade. The CDR3 spells CASSQVRTSGSYEQYF. The CDR3 nucleotides read TGCGCCAGCAGCCAGGTCCGGACTAGCGGGAGTTACGAGCAGTACTTC.